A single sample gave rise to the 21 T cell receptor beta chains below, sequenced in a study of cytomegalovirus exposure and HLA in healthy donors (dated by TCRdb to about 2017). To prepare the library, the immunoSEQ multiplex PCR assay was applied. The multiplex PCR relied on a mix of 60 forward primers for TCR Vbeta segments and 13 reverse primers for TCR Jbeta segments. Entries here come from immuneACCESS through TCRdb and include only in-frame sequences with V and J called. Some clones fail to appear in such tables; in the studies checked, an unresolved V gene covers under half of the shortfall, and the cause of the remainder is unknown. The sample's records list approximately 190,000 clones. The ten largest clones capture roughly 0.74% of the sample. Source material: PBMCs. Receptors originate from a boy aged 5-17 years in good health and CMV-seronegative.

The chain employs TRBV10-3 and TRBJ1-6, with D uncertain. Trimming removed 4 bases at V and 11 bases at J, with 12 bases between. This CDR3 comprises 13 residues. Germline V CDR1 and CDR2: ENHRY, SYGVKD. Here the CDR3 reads CAISASDGTPLHF. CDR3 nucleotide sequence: TGTGCCATCAGTGCCTCGGACGGGACACCCCTCCACTTT.

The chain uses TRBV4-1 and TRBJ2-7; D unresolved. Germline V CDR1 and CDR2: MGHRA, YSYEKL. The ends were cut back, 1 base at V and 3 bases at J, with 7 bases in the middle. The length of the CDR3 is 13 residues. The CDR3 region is CASSQVTSYEQYF. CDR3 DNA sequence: TGCGCCAGCAGCCAAGTAACGAGCTACGAGCAGTACTTC.

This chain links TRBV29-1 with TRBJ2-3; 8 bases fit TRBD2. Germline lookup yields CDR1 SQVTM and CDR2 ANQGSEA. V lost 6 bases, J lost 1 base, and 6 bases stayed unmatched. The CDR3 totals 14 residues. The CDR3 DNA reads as TGCAGCGTCCCCACGGGGGGGGGCACAGATACGCAGTATTTT. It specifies CSVPTGGGTDTQYF.

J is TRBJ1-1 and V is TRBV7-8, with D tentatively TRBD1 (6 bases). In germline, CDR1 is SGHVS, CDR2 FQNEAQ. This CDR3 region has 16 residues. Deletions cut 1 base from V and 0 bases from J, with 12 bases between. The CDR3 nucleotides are TGTGCCAGCAGCTTAGAGTCAGGGGTAATGAACACTGAAGCTTTCTTT. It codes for CASSLESGVMNTEAFF.

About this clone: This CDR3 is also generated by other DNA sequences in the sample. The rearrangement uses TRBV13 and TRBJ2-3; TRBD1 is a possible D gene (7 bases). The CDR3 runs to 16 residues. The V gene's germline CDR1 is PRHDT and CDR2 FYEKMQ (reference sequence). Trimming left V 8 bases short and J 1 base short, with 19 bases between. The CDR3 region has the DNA TGTGCCAGCGCTGGAGGGGGCACTTCGGGCACAGATACGCAGTATTTT. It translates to CASAGGGTSGTDTQYF. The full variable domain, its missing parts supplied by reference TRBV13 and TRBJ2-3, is AAGVIQSPRHLIKEKRETATLKCYPIPRHDTVYWYQQGPGQDPQFLISFYEKMQSDKGSIPDRFSAQQFSDYHSELNMSSLELGDSALYFCASAGGGTSGTDTQYFGPGTRLTVL.

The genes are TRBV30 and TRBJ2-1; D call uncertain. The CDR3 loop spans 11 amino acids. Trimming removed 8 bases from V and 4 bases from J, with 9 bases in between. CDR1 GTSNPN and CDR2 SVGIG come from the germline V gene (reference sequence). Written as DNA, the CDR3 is TGTGCCCTCTCAGGATACAATGAGCAGTTCTTC. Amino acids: CALSGYNEQFF.

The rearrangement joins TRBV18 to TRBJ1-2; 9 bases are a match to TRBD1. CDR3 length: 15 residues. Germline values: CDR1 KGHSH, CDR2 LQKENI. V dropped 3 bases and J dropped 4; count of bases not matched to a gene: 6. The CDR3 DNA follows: TGTGCCAGCTCACCTTCACAGGGGGCAGGCTATGGCTACACCTTC. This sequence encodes CASSPSQGAGYGYTF.

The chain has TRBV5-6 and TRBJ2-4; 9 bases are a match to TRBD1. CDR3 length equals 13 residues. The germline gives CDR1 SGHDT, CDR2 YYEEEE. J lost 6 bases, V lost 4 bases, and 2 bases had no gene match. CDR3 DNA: TGTGCCAGCAGCCGGGACAGGGTAAACATTCAGTACTTC. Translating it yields CASSRDRVNIQYF.

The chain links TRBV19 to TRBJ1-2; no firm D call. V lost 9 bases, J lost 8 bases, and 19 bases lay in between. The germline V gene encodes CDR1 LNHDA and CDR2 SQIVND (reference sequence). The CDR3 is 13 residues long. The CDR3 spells CASLPSARLGYTF. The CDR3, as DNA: TGTGCCAGCCTACCTTCGGCCAGACTAGGCTACACCTTC.

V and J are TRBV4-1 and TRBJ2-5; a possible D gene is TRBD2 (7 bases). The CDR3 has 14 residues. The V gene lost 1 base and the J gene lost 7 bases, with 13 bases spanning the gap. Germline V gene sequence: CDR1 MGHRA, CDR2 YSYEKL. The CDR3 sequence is CASSQGGGGGTQYF. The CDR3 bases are TGCGCCAGCAGCCAAGGAGGGGGGGGCGGGACCCAGTACTTC.

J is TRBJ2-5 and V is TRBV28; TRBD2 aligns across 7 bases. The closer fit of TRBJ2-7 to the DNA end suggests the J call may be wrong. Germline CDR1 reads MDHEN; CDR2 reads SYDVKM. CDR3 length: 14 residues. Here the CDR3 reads CASRTWTSSYEQYF. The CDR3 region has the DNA TGTGCCAGCAGGACCTGGACTAGCTCCTACGAGCAGTACTTC.

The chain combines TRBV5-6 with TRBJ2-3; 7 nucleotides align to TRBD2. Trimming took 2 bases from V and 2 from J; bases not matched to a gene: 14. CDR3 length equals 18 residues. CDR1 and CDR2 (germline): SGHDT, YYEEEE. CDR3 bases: TGTGCCAGCAGCTTACCGATTAGCGGGTCTTCGAACACAGATACGCAGTATTTT. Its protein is CASSLPISGSSNTDTQYF.

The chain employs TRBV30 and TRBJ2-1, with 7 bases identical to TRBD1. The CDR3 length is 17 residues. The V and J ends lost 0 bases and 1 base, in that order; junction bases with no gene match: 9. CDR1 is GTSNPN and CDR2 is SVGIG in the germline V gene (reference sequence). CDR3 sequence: CAWSVEAQGRSYNEQFF. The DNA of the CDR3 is TGTGCCTGGAGTGTAGAGGCACAGGGGCGATCCTACAATGAGCAGTTCTTC.

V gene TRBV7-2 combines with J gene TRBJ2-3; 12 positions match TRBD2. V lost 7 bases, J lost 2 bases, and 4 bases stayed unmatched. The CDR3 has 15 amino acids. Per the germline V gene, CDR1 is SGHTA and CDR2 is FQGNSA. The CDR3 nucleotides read TGTGCCAGCACCAGACTAGCGGGGGACACAGATACGCAGTATTTT. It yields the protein CASTRLAGDTDTQYF.

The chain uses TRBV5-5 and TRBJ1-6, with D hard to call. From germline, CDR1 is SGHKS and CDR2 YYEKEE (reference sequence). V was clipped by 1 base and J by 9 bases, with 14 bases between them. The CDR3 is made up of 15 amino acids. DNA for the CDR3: TGTGCCAGCAGCTTGATAGGAAGCGGGAGTTCACCCCTCCACTTT. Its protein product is CASSLIGSGSSPLHF.

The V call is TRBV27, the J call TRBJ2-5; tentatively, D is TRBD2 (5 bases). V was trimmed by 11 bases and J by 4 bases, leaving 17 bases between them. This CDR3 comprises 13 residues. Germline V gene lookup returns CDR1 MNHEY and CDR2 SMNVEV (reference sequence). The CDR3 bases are TGTGCCTCCCGGGGTATGACTCGAGAGACCCAGTACTTC. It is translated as CASRGMTRETQYF.

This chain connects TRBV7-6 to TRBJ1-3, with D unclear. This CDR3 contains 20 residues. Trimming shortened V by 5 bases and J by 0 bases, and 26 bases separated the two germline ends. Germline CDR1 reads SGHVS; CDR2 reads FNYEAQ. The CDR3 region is CASSPKSSLWERSSGNTIYF. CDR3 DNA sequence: TGTGCCAGCAGCCCTAAATCCTCTCTTTGGGAGCGCAGCTCTGGAAACACCATATATTTT.

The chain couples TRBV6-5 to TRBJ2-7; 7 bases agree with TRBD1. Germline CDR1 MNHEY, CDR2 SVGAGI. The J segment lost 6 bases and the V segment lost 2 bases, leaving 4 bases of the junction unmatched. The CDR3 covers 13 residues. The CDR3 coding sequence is TGTGCCAGCAGTTACGACAGGGCTCGCGAGCAGTACTTC. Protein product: CASSYDRAREQYF.

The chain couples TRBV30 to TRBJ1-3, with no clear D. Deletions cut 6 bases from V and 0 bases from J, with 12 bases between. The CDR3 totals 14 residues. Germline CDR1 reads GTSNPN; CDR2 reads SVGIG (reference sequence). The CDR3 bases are TGTGCCTGTATCCGGGGAAACTCTGGAAACACCATATATTTT. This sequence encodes CACIRGNSGNTIYF.

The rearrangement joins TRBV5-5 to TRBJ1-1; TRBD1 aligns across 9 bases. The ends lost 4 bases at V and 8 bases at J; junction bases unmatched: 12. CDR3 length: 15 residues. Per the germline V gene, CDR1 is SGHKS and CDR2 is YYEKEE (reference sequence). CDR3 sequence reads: CASSPQGAQRKEAFF. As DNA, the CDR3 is TGTGCCAGCAGCCCACAGGGGGCCCAGCGTAAGGAAGCTTTCTTT.

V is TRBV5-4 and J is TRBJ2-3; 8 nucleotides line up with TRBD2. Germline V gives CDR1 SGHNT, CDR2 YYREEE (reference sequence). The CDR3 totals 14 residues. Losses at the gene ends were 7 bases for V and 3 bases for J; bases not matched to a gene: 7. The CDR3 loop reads CASRRGDKTDTQYF. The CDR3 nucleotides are TGTGCCAGCCGGCGGGGGGACAAAACAGATACGCAGTATTTT.